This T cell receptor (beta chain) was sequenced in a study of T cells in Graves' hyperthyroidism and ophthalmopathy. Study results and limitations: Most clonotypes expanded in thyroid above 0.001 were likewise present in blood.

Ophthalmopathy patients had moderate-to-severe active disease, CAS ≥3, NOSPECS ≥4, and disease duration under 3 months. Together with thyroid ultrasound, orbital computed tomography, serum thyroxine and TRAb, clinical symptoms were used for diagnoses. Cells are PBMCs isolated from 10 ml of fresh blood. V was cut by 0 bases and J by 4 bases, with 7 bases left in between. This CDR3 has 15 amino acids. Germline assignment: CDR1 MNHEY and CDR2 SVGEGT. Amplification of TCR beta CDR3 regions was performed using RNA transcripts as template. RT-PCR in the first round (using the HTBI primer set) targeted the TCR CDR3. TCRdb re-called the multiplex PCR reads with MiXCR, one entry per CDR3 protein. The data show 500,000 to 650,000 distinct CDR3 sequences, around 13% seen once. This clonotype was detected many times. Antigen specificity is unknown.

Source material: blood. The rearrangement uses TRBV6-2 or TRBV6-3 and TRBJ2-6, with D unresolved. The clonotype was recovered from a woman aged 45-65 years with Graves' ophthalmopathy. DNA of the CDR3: TGTGCCAGCAGTTACTCGAGCTCCGGGGCCAACGTCCTGACTTTC. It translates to CASSYSSSGANVLTF.